This T cell receptor (beta chain) stems from a study of shared clonotypes between healthy human individuals. Study-level findings and limits: Estimated richness values were generally larger in naive subsets than in memory subsets.

A note on this clone: What it binds is not known.

The method was immunoSEQ multiplex PCR; TCRdb's version includes in-frame clones alone and lacks a portion of them. The sample carries approximately 2,000,000 clones, roughly 90% recorded once. This receptor was obtained from a man aged 18 to 30 in good health. Some clones in this sample may be carry-over from other donors' samples. Sequences were obtained from naive CD4+ T cells from PBMCs. The subset denotes: CD45RA+ positively selected.

CDR3 residues: CASSVLPIGPQHF. In DNA form, the CDR3 reads TGTGCCAGCAGTGTACTTCCCATAGGGCCCCAGCATTTT. The V and J genes are TRBV6-1 and TRBJ1-5; D remains ambiguous. The CDR3 totals 13 residues. CDR1 is MNHNS and CDR2 is SASEGT in the germline V gene. The V end lost 4 bases, the J end lost 9 bases, and 13 bases lay between the germline ends.